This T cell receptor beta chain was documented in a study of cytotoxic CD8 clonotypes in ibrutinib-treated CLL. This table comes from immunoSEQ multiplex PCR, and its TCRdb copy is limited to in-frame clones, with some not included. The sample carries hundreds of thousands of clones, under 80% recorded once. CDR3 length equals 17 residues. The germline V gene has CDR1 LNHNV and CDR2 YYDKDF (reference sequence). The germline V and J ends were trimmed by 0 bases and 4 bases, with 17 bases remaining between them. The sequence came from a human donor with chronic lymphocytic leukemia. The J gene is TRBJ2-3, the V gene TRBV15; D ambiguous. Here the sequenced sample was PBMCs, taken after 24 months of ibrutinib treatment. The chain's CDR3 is CATSRDQDDIQSDTQYF. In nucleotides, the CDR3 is TGTGCCACCAGCAGAGACCAGGACGATATACAATCAGATACGCAGTATTTT.